A single sample is the source of the 9 T cell receptor beta chains below, sequenced in a study of post-analysis software for immune sequencing data. These receptors have no known antigen. Libraries were made from TCR beta cDNA, and they carried unique molecular identifiers. A single record per CDR3 protein comes from TCRdb applying MiXCR to the PCR reads. Of under 900,000 distinct CDR3 sequences listed, about 50% are singletons. Study results and limitations: Among five TRBV segments more frequent in patients than controls were TRBV5-6, TRBV5-1 and TRBV20-1.

The sequenced sample consisted of blood. The receptor set was obtained from a girl between 5 and 17 years old with multiple sclerosis.

The chain carries TRBV5-1 and TRBJ2-5; 7 bases map to TRBD2. This CDR3 has 15 residues. V gave up 5 bases and J gave up 2 bases; unmatched junction bases: 9. Germline values: CDR1 SGHRS, CDR2 YFSETQ. CDR3 in amino acids: CASRESGGEQETQYF. As DNA, the CDR3 is TGCGCCAGCAGGGAGTCGGGAGGCGAACAAGAGACCCAGTACTTC.

This sequence joins TRBV4-1 and TRBJ1-2, with unresolved D. Germline CDR1 MGHRA, CDR2 YSYEKL. The CDR3 length is 15 residues. V was shortened by 3 bases and J by 4 bases, with 15 bases between the two germline ends. The chain's CDR3 is CASSQDRTRSYGYTF. Written as DNA, the CDR3 is TGCGCCAGCAGCCAGGACCGGACGCGAAGCTATGGCTACACCTTC.

The V and J genes are TRBV5-1 and TRBJ2-7, with D unclear. Trimming pared 2 bases from V and 0 bases from J, leaving 12 bases between. CDR3 length equals 15 residues. Germline V gives CDR1 SGHRS, CDR2 YFSETQ. CDR3 sequence (DNA): TGCGCCAGCAGCTTAACTGGAGACCTCTCCTACGAGCAGTACTTC. Its protein product is CASSLTGDLSYEQYF. Full variable domain (missing parts from reference TRBV5-1 and TRBJ2-7): KAGVTQTPRYLIKTRGQQVTLSCSPISGHRSVSWYQQTPGQGLQFLFEYFSETQRNKGNFPGRFSGRQFSNSRSEMNVSTLELGDSALYLCASSLTGDLSYEQYFGPGTRLTVT.

The chain joins TRBV15 to TRBJ2-1, with 7 bases that match TRBD2. The germline V gene encodes CDR1 LNHNV and CDR2 YYDKDF (reference sequence). This CDR3 region has 16 residues. V gave up 0 bases and J gave up 2 bases; unmatched junction bases: 4. This CDR3 is CATSRDKGLAYNEQFF. The CDR3 DNA sequence: TGTGCCACCAGCAGAGATAAAGGACTAGCCTACAATGAGCAGTTCTTC.

The rearrangement uses TRBV7-3 and TRBJ2-1; D is unresolved. The CDR3 is 12 amino acids. Deletions cut 3 bases from V and 9 bases from J, with 9 bases between. Per the germline V gene, CDR1 is SGHTA and CDR2 is FQGTGA. The chain's CDR3 is CASSLNLGEQFF. CDR3 DNA: TGTGCCAGCAGCTTGAACTTAGGTGAGCAGTTCTTC.

As for this clonotype: A read error may account for a junction end that differs from germline. V is TRBV7-8 and J is TRBJ1-1, with unresolved D. This CDR3 has 17 residues. Germline V gene lookup returns CDR1 SGHVS and CDR2 FQNEAQ. CDR3 amino acids: CASSFLDGAGMNTEAFF. In DNA, the CDR3 is TGTGCCAGTAGCTTCCTAGACGGCGCAGGCATGAACACTGAAGCTTTCTTT.

The chain links TRBV29-1 to TRBJ2-4; TRBD1 matches 9 bases. Trimming took 5 bases from V and 2 from J; bases not matched to a gene: 4. Germline CDR1 reads SQVTM; CDR2 reads ANQGSEA. This CDR3 is 14 amino acids long. Here the CDR3 DNA reads TGCAGCGTTATGACAGGGGGGACCAAAAACATTCAGTACTTC. It codes for CSVMTGGTKNIQYF.

The rearrangement uses TRBV27 and TRBJ2-1, with TRBD1 as a possible D gene (6 bases). V was shortened by 2 bases and J by 5 bases, with 22 bases between the two germline ends. The V gene's germline CDR1 is MNHEY and CDR2 SMNVEV (reference sequence). CDR3 size: 18 residues. In DNA form, the CDR3 reads TGTGCCAGCAGTTTAATTGGGACACTTCACCGGCCGAACAATGAGCAGTTCTTC. This encodes CASSLIGTLHRPNNEQFF.

Remarks on this clonotype: This sequence may be a read error, since a much larger clone differs from it by one base. The chain links TRBV7-9 to TRBJ2-7; D is unresolved. Germline assignment: CDR1 SEHNR and CDR2 FQNEAQ (reference sequence). The CDR3 runs 13 residues. The CDR3 loop reads CVSSPAGTYEQYF. DNA of the CDR3: TGTGTCAGCAGCCCCGCAGGAACCTACGAGCAGTACTTC.